Listed below are T cell receptor beta chains from one sample, sequenced in a study of T cell changes during pregnancy in multiple sclerosis. Sequencing used immunoSEQ multiplex PCR; TCRdb keeps in-frame clones, though not all of them. The top ten clones hold about 11% of a sample with over 9,000 clones, approximately 80% of them seen once. This sample comprised CD8+ T cells from peripheral blood mononuclear cells, obtained after pregnancy. The source is a female donor in good health, enrolled as a control in a pregnancy study. Each CDR3 is given with its conserved first and last residue. The order of the fields is V gene, J gene, D gene, clone size, CDR3 DNA, CDR3 protein. The D gene is left open where the match is weak. Size is omitted from some rows. Given values are once, few, many or a class for expanded clones.

>TRBV7-2|TRBJ2-2|TRBD2|few
TGTGCCAGCAGCCCCCTAGCGGGGGGTTACACCGGGGAGCTGTTTTTT
CASSPLAGGYTGELFF
>TRBV30|TRBJ2-1|TRBD1|NA
TGTGCCCGGGACAGGGGCACCGATGAGCAGTTCTTC
CARDRGTDEQFF
>TRBV6-5|TRBJ2-7|NA|NA
TGTGCCAGCAGTTACCGGGACACGGAACCCCCCTACGAGCAGTACTTC
CASSYRDTEPPYEQYF
>TRBV2|TRBJ2-7|NA|NA
TGTGCCAGCAGTGAAACGTCCTCCCGACAGGCAACCTACGAGCAGTACTTC
CASSETSSRQATYEQYF
>TRBV27|TRBJ1-1|NA|NA
TGTGCCAGCTCGTTTGGAGGGGTCAGCACTGAAGCTTTCTTT
CASSFGGVSTEAFF
>TRBV4-3|TRBJ2-1|TRBD1|NA
TGCGCCAGCAGCCAAGAGCTCAGGGGGCTCTCCTACAATGAGCAGTTCTTC
CASSQELRGLSYNEQFF
>TRBV7-9|TRBJ2-7|TRBD2|NA
TGTGCCAGCAGCCACGAGGGACTAGCGGGAGTTTGGGAGCAGTACTTC
CASSHEGLAGVWEQYF
>TRBV7-3|TRBJ2-1|NA|NA
TGTGCCAGCAGCTTAATAGTCCGTGGTGCGGGGGCGCACAATGAGCAGTTCTTC
CASSLIVRGAGAHNEQFF
>TRBV11-2|TRBJ2-1|TRBD2|NA
TGTGCCAGCAGAATCCCCAGCGGGGGGGTTTTTCATGAGCAGTTCTTC
CASRIPSGGVFHEQFF
>TRBV25-1|TRBJ1-1|NA|once
TGTGCCAGCAGTGACCGGTGGAACACTGAAGCTTTCTTT
CASSDRWNTEAFF
>TRBV9|TRBJ1-2|NA|once
TGTGCCAGCAGCGTCCTGGGGAGCAACTATGGCTACACCTTC
CASSVLGSNYGYTF
>TRBV4-2|TRBJ1-2|TRBD1|NA
TGTGCCAGCAGCCAAGTACTACAGGGGGTAAACTATGGCTACACCTTC
CASSQVLQGVNYGYTF
>TRBV7-9|TRBJ2-3|TRBD2|NA
TGTGCCAGCAGCGCTAGCGGGGGGGACACAGATACGCAGTATTTT
CASSASGGDTDTQYF
>TRBV27|TRBJ1-1|NA|NA
TGTGCCAGCACCCCCTTGCGGGGGAACACTGAAGCTTTCTTT
CASTPLRGNTEAFF
>TRBV29-1|TRBJ1-1|NA|NA
TGCAGCGTCGTGGGGAGCGCTGAAGCTTTCTTT
CSVVGSAEAFF
>TRBV13|TRBJ1-1|TRBD1|NA
TGTGCCTGCGCCGTGACAGGGGCTAACACTGAAGCTTTCTTT
CACAVTGANTEAFF
>TRBV6-4|TRBJ2-2|TRBD1|NA
TGTGCCAGCAGTGAAAGGGCAGGGGGCTACACCGGGGAGCTGTTTTTT
CASSERAGGYTGELFF
>TRBV29-1|TRBJ2-3|TRBD2|once
TGCAGCGCCGGGACTAGCGGGAGAGATACGCAGTATTTT
CSAGTSGRDTQYF
>TRBV7-8|TRBJ2-7|TRBD1|NA
TGTGCCAGCAGCCCGACCCAGACAGGGGTCGAGCAGTACTTC
CASSPTQTGVEQYF
>TRBV2|TRBJ1-4|TRBD1|once
TGTGCCAGCAGCCCGGACAGGGATGAAAAACTGTTTTTT
CASSPDRDEKLFF
>TRBV4-1|TRBJ2-7|NA|few
TGCGCCAGCAGCCAAGAGTCCCTATCGGGGTACGAGCAGTACTTC
CASSQESLSGYEQYF
>TRBV30|TRBJ1-5|TRBD1|NA
TGTGCCTGGAGCGGACAGGGGGAGGGGAATCAGCCCCAGCATTTT
CAWSGQGEGNQPQHF
>TRBV6-5|TRBJ2-7|TRBD1|NA
TGTGCCAGCAGTGCCGGGACAGGGTCCTACGAGCAGTACTTC
CASSAGTGSYEQYF
>TRBV7-9|TRBJ2-5|NA|NA
TGTGCCAGCAGCTTCGGAGAGACCCAGTACTTC
CASSFGETQYF
>TRBV19|TRBJ1-1|NA|NA
TGTGCCAGTAGTAGAGGGGGGGCTGAAGCTTTCTTT
CASSRGGAEAFF
>TRBV13|TRBJ2-7|NA|NA
TGTGCCAGCAGCCTCGGGGACGAGCAGTACTTC
CASSLGDEQYF
>TRBV7-2|TRBJ1-1|TRBD1|NA
TGTGCCAGCAGCCAACAGACAGGGATTGAAGCTTTCTTT
CASSQQTGIEAFF
>TRBV6-5|TRBJ1-1|NA|NA
TGTGCCAGCAGCCCGGACATTCCCACTGAAGCTTTCTTT
CASSPDIPTEAFF
>TRBV12-1|TRBJ2-3|NA|NA
TGTGCCAGCAGCTTTGTACCGGACAGGGACGGGACAGATACGCAGTATTTT
CASSFVPDRDGTDTQYF